This T cell receptor (beta chain) was sequenced during a study of blood T cell dynamics during melanoma immunotherapy. Clones were sequenced by immunoSEQ multiplex PCR, and TCRdb holds only the in-frame ones, with some missing. Among roughly 16,000 clones listed, roughly 84% were seen once. The sample's time point: pre-treatment baseline. This CDR3 is built from 15 residues. Trimming removed 5 bases from V and 9 bases from J; junction bases left unmatched: 5. The germline V gene has CDR1 SGHAT and CDR2 FQDESV (reference sequence). Sequencing used blood, obtained from a patient treated with checkpoint blockade. The J gene is TRBJ2-1, the V gene TRBV11-1; TRBD2 matches at 15 bases. This receptor was obtained from a human donor with melanoma. Here the CDR3 reads CASSPPGLAGGEQFF. Written as DNA, the CDR3 is TGTGCCAGCAGCCCACCGGGACTAGCGGGAGGTGAGCAGTTCTTC.